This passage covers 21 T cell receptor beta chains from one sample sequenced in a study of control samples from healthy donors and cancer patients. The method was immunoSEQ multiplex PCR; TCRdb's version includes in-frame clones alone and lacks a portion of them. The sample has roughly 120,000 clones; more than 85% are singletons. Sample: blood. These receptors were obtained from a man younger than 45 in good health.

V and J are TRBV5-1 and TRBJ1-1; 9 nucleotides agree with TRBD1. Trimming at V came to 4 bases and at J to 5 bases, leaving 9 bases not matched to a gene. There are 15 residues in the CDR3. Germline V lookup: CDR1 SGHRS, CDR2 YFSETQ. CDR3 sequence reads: CASSGNRGRRTEAFF. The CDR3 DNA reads TGCGCCAGCAGCGGCAACAGGGGGCGGCGAACTGAAGCTTTCTTT.

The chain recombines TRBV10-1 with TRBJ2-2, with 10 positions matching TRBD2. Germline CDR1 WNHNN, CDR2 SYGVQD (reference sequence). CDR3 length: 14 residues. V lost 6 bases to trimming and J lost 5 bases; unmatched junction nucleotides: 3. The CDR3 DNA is TGCGCCAGCAGCGGACTAGCGGAAACCGGGGAGCTGTTTTTT. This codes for CASSGLAETGELFF.

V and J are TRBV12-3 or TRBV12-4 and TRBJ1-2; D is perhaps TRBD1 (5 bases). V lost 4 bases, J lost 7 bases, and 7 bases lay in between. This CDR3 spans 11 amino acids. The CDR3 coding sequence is TGTGCCAGCAGTTGGAGGGGTGGCTACACCTTC. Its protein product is CASSWRGGYTF.

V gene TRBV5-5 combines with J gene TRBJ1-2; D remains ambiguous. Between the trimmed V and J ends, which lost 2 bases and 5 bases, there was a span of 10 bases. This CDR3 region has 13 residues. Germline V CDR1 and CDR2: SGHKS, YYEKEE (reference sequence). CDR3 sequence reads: CASSFGGSYGYTF. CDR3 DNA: TGTGCCAGCAGCTTCGGTGGCTCATATGGCTACACCTTC.

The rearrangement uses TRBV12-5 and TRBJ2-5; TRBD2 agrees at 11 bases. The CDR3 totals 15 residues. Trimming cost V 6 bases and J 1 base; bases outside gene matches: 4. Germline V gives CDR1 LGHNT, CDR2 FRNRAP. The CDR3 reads CASGDLAGGQETQYF. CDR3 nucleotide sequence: TGTGCTAGTGGCGACCTAGCGGGGGGCCAAGAGACCCAGTACTTC.

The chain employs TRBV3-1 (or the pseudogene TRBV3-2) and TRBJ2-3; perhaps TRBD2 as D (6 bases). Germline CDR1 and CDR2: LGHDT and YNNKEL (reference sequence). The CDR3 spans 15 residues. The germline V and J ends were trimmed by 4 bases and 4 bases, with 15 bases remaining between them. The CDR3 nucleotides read TGTGCCAGCAGCCCAGGGACTCTTGGGGCAGATACGCAGTATTTT. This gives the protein CASSPGTLGADTQYF.

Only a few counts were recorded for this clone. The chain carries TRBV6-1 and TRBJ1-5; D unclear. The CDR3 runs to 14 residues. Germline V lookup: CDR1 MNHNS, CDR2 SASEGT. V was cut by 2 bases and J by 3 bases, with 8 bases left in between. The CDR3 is CASSEIFVNQPQHF. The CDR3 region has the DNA TGTGCCAGCAGTGAAATCTTCGTCAATCAGCCCCAGCATTTT.

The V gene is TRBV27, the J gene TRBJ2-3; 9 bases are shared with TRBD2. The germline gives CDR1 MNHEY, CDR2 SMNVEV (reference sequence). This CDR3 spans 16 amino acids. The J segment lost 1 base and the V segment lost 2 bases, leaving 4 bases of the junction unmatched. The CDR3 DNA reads TGTGCCAGCAGTTTACTCCGGACTAGCGGCACAGATACGCAGTATTTT. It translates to CASSLLRTSGTDTQYF.

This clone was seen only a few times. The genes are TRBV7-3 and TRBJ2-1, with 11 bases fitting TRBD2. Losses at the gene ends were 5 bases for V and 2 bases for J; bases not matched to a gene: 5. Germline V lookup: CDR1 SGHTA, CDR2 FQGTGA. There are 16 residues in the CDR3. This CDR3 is CASSRRLAGTYNEQFF. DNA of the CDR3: TGTGCCAGCAGCCGACGACTAGCGGGAACCTACAATGAGCAGTTCTTC. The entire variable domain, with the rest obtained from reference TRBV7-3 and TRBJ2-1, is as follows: GAGVSQTPSNKVTEKGKYVELRCDPISGHTALYWYRQSLGQGPEFLIYFQGTGAADDSGLPNDRFFAVRPEGSVSTLKIQRTERGDSAVYLCASSRRLAGTYNEQFFGPGTRLTVL.

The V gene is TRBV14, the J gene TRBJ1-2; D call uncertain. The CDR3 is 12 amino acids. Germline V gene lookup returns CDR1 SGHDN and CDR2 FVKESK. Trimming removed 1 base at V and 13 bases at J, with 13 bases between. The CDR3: CASSQVKEGRTF. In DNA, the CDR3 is TGTGCCAGCAGCCAAGTAAAGGAAGGTCGCACCTTC.

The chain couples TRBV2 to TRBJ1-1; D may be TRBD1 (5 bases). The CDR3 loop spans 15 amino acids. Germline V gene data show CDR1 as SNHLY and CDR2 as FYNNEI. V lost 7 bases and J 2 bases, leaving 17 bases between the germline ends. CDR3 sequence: CASTQRGTSNTEAFF. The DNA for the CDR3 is TGTGCCAGCACCCAAAGGGGCACTTCAAACACTGAAGCTTTCTTT.

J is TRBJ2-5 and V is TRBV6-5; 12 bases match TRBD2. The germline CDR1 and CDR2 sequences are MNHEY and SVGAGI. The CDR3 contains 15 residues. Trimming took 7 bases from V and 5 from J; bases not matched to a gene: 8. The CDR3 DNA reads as TGTGCCAGCATACGACTAGCGGGGGACGGTGAGACCCAGTACTTC. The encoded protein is CASIRLAGDGETQYF.

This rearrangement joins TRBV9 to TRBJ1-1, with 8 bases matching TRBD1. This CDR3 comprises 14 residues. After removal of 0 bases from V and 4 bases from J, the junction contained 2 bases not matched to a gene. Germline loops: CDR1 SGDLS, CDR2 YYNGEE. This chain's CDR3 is CASSVAGGITEAFF. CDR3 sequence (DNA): TGTGCCAGCAGCGTAGCAGGGGGCATCACTGAAGCTTTCTTT.

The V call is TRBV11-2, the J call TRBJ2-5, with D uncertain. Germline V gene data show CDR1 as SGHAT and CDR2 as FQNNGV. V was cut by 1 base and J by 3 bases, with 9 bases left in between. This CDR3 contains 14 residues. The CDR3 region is CASSLGPLKETQYF. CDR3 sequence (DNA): TGTGCCAGCAGCTTAGGACCCTTGAAAGAGACCCAGTACTTC. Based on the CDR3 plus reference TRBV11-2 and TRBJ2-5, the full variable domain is EAGVAQSPRYKIIEKRQSVAFWCNPISGHATLYWYQQILGQGPKLLIQFQNNGVVDDSQLPKDRFSAERLKGVDSTLKIQPAKLEDSAVYLCASSLGPLKETQYFGPGTRLLVL.

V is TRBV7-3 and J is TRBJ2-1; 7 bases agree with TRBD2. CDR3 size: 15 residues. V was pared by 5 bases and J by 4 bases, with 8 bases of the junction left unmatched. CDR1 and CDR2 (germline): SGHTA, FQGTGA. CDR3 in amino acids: CASSPRLARYNEQFF. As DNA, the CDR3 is TGTGCCAGCAGCCCCAGACTAGCACGGTACAATGAGCAGTTCTTC.

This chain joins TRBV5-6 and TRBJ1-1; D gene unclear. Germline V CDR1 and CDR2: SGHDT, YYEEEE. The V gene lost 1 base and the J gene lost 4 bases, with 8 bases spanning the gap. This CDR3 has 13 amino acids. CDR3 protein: CASSLKWVTEAFF. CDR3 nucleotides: TGTGCCAGCAGCTTGAAATGGGTCACTGAAGCTTTCTTT.

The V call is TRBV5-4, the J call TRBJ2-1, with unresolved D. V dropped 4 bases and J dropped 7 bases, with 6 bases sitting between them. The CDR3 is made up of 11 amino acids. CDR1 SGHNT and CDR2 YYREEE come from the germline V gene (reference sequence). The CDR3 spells CASSLWNEQFF. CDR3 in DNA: TGTGCCAGCAGCCTCTGGAATGAGCAGTTCTTC.

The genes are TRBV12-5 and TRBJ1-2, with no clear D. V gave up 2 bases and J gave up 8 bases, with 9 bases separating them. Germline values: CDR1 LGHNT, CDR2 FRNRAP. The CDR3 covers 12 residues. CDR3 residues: CASGLRARGYTF. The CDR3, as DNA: TGTGCTAGTGGTTTGAGGGCGAGAGGCTACACCTTC.

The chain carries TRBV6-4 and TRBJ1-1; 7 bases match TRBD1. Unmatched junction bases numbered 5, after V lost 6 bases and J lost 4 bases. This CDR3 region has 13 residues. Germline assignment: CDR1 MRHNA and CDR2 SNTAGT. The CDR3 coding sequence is TGTGCCAGCAGCCCCTACAGGGGCACTGAAGCTTTCTTT. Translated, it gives CASSPYRGTEAFF.

The CDR3 nucleotides read TGTGCCAGCTCACCACCGACGGGAGGGCTGTTTTTT. Its protein is CASSPPTGGLFF. V and J are TRBV18 and TRBJ2-2; the match to TRBD2 covers 7 bases. Looked up from germline, CDR1 is KGHSH and CDR2 is LQKENI. V gave up 0 bases and J gave up 13 bases; unmatched junction bases: 2. This CDR3 has 12 residues.

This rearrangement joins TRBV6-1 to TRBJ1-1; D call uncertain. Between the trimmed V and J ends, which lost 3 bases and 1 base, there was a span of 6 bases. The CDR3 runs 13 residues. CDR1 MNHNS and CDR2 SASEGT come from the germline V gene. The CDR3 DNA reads TGTGCCAGCAGTGAGCGGACGAACACTGAAGCTTTCTTT. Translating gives CASSERTNTEAFF.